This T cell receptor (beta chain) was captured in a study of tumor-infiltrating lymphocytes in oesophageal squamous cell carcinoma. TCRdb reanalysed the PCR reads using MiXCR and keeps one entry per CDR3 protein. The repertoire has roughly 12,000 distinct CDR3 sequences, roughly 54% of them found once; the top ten carry around a quarter. This CDR3 comprises 16 residues. The V gene end was trimmed by 3 bases and the J gene end by 13 bases; junction bases not matched to a gene: 12. The germline CDR1 and CDR2 sequences are SGHAT and FQNNGV. Concerning this clonotype: This clone may be a read error of a much larger clone one base away.

The sample was esophageal tumor tissue. This sequence joins TRBV11-2 and TRBJ2-4; TRBD2 matches 13 bases. The sequence was obtained from a male donor with esophageal squamous cell carcinoma. The DNA of the CDR3 is TGTGCCAGCAGCTTGAAACTAGCGGGAGGGTTCAATGAGCAGTACTTC. As protein: CASSLKLAGGFNEQYF.